The sample holds a few counts of the clone carrying this T cell receptor (beta chain). This CDR3 has 13 amino acids. Germline CDR1 and CDR2: MNHEY and SVGAGI. J lost 6 bases, V lost 6 bases, and 7 bases had no gene match. This record belongs to a study of blood T cell repertoires in COVID-19. Overall study: Collection of acute and convalescent COVID-19 samples took place in the United States, Italy and Spain. Sample material is recorded as cDNA or gDNA derived from T cells, B-cell-depleted T cells, or PBMCs.

In the authors' methods: Reference gene primer amplification gave estimated nucleated cell counts. Libraries were prepared by immunoSEQ multiplex PCR; TCRdb keeps only in-frame clonotypes and omits some of them. V, J and clone size are those of that table, while D and trimming were read from the DNA. Of 350,000 to 500,000 clones listed, 70% to 90% are singletons. Seattle researchers signed up patients amid active infection and tracked them longitudinally. This TCR was sampled from a man aged 18 to 35 with COVID-19, enrolled during active disease. V usage is TRBV6-5 and J usage is TRBJ1-2, with 7 bases identical to TRBD1. The specimen was peripheral blood. The DNA of the CDR3 is TGTGCCAGCAGGGCTAGGGGGCACGATGGCTACACCTTC. This encodes CASRARGHDGYTF.